This T cell receptor beta chain came from a study of glioma-infiltrating T cells. Overall study findings and caveats: Tissue-blood divergence was below expectation in non-neoplastic patients, above in gliomas.

This clonotype is deemed medium-sized (0.01 to 0.1%). As yet, its antigen is unknown. V lost 6 bases to trimming and J lost 6 bases, with 11 bases between them. The germline V gene has CDR1 MNHEY and CDR2 SMNVEV (reference sequence). The CDR3 runs 12 residues. Using RNA template, CDR3s of TCR alpha and beta were amplified with iRepertoire arm-PCR. TCRdb recomputed calls from the multiplex PCR reads with MiXCR, one row per CDR3 protein. This table holds tens of thousands of distinct CDR3 sequences, 20% to 25% found once. The receptor was derived from a human donor with low-grade glioma or glioblastoma, undergoing nonglioma brain surgery, or in good health (not recorded which). Sequencing was performed on glioma tissue, nonneoplastic brain tissue, or PBMCs (not recorded which). The rearrangement uses TRBV27 and TRBJ1-2; D perhaps matches TRBD1 (5 bases). CDR3 coding DNA: TGTGCCAGCAGCCAGGGAGGGGATGGCTACACCTTC. It encodes CASSQGGDGYTF.